This TCR beta chain was documented in a study of identifying expanded T cells in peripheral blood. Study results and limitations: About 1.2 clones differed between technical replicates, versus about 16 and 19 over time.

The data were produced by immunoSEQ multiplex PCR, yet TCRdb's version contains in-frame clones alone and is incomplete. The data hold approximately 130,000 clones, with about four fifths observed a single time. In regard to this clone: Its antigen is unidentified.

Trimming cost V 0 bases and J 7 bases, with 11 bases left between them. The CDR3 loop spans 13 amino acids. Germline V lookup: CDR1 SGHDT, CDR2 YYEEEE. What was sequenced was blood. The sequence was obtained from a person aged 18-70 years in good health. The V gene is TRBV5-6, the J gene TRBJ2-7; the D call may be TRBD1 or TRBD2 (5 bases each). CDR3 coding DNA: TGTGCCAGCAGCTTGGAGCAGGGAGAAGAGCAGTACTTC. Translating it yields CASSLEQGEEQYF.